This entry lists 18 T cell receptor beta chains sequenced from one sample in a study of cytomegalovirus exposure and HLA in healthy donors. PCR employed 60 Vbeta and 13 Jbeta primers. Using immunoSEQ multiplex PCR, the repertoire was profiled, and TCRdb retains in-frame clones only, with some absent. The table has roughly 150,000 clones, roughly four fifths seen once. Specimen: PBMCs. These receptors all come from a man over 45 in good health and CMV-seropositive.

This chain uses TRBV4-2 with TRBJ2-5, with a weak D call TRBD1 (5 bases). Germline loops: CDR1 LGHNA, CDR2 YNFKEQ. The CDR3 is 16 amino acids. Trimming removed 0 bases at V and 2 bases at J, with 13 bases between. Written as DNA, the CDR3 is TGTGCCAGCAGCCAAGATCCCCCGACAGCACAAGAGACCCAGTACTTC. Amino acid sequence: CASSQDPPTAQETQYF.

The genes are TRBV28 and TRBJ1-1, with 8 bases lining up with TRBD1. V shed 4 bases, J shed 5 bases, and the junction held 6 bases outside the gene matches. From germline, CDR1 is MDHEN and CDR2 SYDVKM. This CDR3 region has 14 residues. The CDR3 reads CASSYRRQGTEAFF. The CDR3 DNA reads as TGTGCCAGCAGTTACAGAAGACAGGGGACTGAAGCTTTCTTT.

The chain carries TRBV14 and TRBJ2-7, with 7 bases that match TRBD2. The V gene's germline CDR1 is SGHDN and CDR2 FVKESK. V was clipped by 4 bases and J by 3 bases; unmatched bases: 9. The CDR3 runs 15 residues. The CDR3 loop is CASSRPGGGSYEQYF. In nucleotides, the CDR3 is TGTGCCAGCAGCCGCCCCGGCGGGGGAAGCTACGAGCAGTACTTC.

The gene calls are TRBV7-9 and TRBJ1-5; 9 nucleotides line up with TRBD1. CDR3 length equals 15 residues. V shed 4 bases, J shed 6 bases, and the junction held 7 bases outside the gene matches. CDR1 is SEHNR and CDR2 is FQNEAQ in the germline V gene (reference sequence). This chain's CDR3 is CASSSGTGLGQPQHF. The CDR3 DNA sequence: TGTGCCAGCAGCTCCGGGACAGGGTTGGGTCAGCCCCAGCATTTT.

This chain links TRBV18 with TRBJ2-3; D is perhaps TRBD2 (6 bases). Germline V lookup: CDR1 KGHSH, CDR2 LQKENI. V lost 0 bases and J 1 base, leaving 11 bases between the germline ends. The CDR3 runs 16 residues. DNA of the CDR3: TGTGCCAGCTCACCACCGGGGACTTCGGGCACAGATACGCAGTATTTT. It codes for CASSPPGTSGTDTQYF.

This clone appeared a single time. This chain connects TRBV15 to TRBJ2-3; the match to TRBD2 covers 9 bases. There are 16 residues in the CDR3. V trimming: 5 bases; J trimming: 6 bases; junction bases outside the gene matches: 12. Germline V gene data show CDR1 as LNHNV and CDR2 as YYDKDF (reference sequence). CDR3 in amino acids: CATSDTWRGGGDTQYF. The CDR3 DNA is TGTGCCACCAGCGACACGTGGCGGGGGGGCGGCGATACGCAGTATTTT.

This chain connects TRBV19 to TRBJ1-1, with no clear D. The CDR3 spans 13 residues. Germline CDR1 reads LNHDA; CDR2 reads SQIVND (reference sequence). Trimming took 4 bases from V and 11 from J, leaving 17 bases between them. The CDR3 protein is CASSSDPQLRAFF. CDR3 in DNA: TGTGCCAGTAGTAGCGACCCACAGCTTAGGGCTTTCTTT.

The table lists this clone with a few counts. The CDR3 nucleotides read TGTGCCAGCAGTTACTCAGGGGTCGCTAACTATGGCTACACCTTC. Translation: CASSYSGVANYGYTF. The chain couples TRBV6-5 to TRBJ1-2, with D possibly being TRBD1 (5 bases). V was trimmed by 0 bases and J by 0 bases, leaving 8 bases between them. Germline V gene sequence: CDR1 MNHEY, CDR2 SVGAGI. The length of the CDR3 is 15 residues.

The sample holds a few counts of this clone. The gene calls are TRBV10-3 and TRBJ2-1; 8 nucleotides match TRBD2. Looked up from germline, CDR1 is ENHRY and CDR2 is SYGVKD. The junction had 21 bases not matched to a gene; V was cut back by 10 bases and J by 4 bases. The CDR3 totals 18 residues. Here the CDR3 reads CATSRGTSTSGSYNEQFF. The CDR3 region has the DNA TGTGCCACCAGCAGGGGTACGTCAACGAGCGGGAGTTACAATGAGCAGTTCTTC.

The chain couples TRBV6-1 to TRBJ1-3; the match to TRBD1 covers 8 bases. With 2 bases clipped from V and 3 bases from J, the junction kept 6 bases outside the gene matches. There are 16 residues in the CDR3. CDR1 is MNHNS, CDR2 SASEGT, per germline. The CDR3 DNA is TGTGCCAGCAGTGAATTAGACAGGGGAGGTGGAAACACCATATATTTT. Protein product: CASSELDRGGGNTIYF.

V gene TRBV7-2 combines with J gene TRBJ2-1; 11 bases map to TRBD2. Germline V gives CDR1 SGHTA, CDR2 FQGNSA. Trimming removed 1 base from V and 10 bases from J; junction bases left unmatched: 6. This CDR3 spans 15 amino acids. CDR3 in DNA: TGTGCCAGCAGCTTAGGCGGGACTAGCGGACGCGAGCAGTTCTTC. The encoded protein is CASSLGGTSGREQFF.

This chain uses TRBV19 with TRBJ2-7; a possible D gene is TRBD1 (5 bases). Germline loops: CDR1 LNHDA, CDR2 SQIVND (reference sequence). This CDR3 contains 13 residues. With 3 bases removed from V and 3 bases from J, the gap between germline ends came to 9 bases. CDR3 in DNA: TGTGCCAGTAGTATTAGTCAGGGCTACGAGCAGTACTTC. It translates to CASSISQGYEQYF.

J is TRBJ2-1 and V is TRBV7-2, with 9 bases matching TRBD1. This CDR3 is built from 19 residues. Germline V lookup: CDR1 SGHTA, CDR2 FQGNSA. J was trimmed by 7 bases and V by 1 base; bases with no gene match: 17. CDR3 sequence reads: CASSLVEGGRDRADNEQFF. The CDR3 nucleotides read TGTGCCAGCAGCTTAGTTGAGGGGGGGCGGGACAGGGCGGATAATGAGCAGTTCTTC.

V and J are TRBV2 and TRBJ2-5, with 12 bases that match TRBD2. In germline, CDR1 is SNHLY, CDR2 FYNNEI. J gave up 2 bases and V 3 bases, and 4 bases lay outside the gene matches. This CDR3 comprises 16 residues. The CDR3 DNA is TGTGCCAGCAGTGATGGCCTAGCGGGGGGGCAAGAGACCCAGTACTTC. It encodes CASSDGLAGGQETQYF.

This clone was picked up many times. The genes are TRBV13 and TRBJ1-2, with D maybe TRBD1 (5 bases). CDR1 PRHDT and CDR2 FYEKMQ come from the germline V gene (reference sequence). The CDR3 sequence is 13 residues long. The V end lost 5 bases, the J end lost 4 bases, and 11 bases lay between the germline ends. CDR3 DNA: TGTGCCAGCAGCATGACAGATCCCTATGGCTACACCTTC. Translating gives CASSMTDPYGYTF. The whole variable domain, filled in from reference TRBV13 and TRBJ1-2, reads AAGVIQSPRHLIKEKRETATLKCYPIPRHDTVYWYQQGPGQDPQFLISFYEKMQSDKGSIPDRFSAQQFSDYHSELNMSSLELGDSALYFCASSMTDPYGYTFGSGTRLTVV.

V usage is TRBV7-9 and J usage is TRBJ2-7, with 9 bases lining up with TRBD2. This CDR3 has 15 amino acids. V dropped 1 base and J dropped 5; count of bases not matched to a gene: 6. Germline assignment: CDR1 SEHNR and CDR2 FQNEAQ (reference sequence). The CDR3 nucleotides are TGTGCCAGCAGCTTAGGCGGGGGGGCCTTCGACGAGCAGTACTTC. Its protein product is CASSLGGGAFDEQYF.

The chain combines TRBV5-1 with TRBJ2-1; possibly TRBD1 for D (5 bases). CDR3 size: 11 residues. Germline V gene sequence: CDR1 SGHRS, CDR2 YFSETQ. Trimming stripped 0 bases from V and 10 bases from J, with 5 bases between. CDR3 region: CASSLAGEQFF. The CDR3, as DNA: TGCGCCAGCAGCTTGGCAGGGGAGCAGTTCTTC.

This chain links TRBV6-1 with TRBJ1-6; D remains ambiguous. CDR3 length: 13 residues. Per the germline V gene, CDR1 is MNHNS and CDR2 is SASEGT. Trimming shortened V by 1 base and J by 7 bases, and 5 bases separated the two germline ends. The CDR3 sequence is CASSEGPNSPLHF. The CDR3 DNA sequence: TGTGCCAGCAGTGAAGGGCCAAATTCACCCCTCCACTTT.